The clone carrying this T cell receptor beta chain was detected ten times or more. This CDR3 contains 15 residues. V was trimmed by 5 bases and J by 0 bases, leaving 13 bases between them. Each CDR3 protein gets one entry after TCRdb re-called the 5' RACE reads with MiXCR. The repertoire holds 250,000 or so distinct CDR3 sequences, with under 20% as singletons. These data come from a study of CD8 T cells in ankylosing spondylitis. This chain connects TRBV12-3 or TRBV12-4 to TRBJ2-5; D possibly matches TRBD1 or TRBD2 (6 bases each). Sequencing was performed on blood, either unsorted or a sorted T cell fraction (not recorded which). This receptor was identified in a male donor with ankylosing spondylitis or in good health (not recorded which). This chain's CDR3 is CASSPMGGDQETQYF. In DNA, the CDR3 is TGTGCCAGCAGTCCCATGGGGGGCGACCAAGAGACCCAGTACTTC.